A selection of T cell receptor beta chains follows, all from one sample in a study of regulatory T cells in long-lasting Graves disease. TCRdb itself ran the multiplex PCR reads through MiXCR, one entry per CDR3 protein. In the table there are hundreds of thousands of distinct CDR3 sequences, around 17% of which are singletons. Another study also made use of these data, one on T cells in Graves' hyperthyroidism and ophthalmopathy.

The sample was peripheral blood mononuclear cells (PBMCs), taken at new diagnosis, from a patient treated with antithyroid drugs. The receptors derive from a woman aged 25-40 years with Graves disease. Each CDR3 is given with its conserved first and last residue. The order of the fields is V gene, J gene, CDR3 protein.

v_call: TRBV5-1; j_call: TRBJ1-6; cdr3_aa: CASRGSESSYNSPLHF
v_call: TRBV18; j_call: TRBJ2-3; cdr3_aa: CASSPLLTDTQYF
v_call: TRBV7-8; j_call: TRBJ2-5; cdr3_aa: CASSLRHKSNLETQYF
v_call: TRBV20-1; j_call: TRBJ2-1; cdr3_aa: CSAMFNEQFF
v_call: TRBV27; j_call: TRBJ1-1; cdr3_aa: CASRGGREAFF
v_call: TRBV9; j_call: TRBJ2-5; cdr3_aa: CASSVDEGGDRETQYF
v_call: TRBV19; j_call: TRBJ1-2; cdr3_aa: CASTSYGTAYGYTF
v_call: TRBV9; j_call: TRBJ2-1; cdr3_aa: CASSVGGSGYNEQFF
v_call: TRBV6-1; j_call: TRBJ1-2; cdr3_aa: CASREGYGYTF
v_call: TRBV4-2; j_call: TRBJ2-3; cdr3_aa: CASSQEEAGGTDTQYF
v_call: TRBV19; j_call: TRBJ2-5; cdr3_aa: CASSTGQLAAVETQYF
v_call: TRBV29-1; j_call: TRBJ2-5; cdr3_aa: CSVTGLASSQYF
v_call: TRBV18; j_call: TRBJ1-4; cdr3_aa: CASSPLTGQGNEKLFF
v_call: TRBV20-1; j_call: TRBJ2-1; cdr3_aa: CSARDRRGQSYNEQFF
v_call: TRBV12-3/TRBV12-4; j_call: TRBJ2-1; cdr3_aa: CASSLRSGYWFF
v_call: TRBV7-8; j_call: TRBJ1-4; cdr3_aa: CASSLDGESYEKLFF
v_call: TRBV28; j_call: TRBJ2-7; cdr3_aa: CASSPHTIRNEQYF
v_call: TRBV7-2; j_call: TRBJ2-5; cdr3_aa: CASSPRDPGGETQYF
v_call: TRBV7-9; j_call: TRBJ1-5; cdr3_aa: CASSASQDQPQHF
v_call: TRBV4-1; j_call: TRBJ1-3; cdr3_aa: CASSRVALISGNTIYF
v_call: TRBV27; j_call: TRBJ2-1; cdr3_aa: CASSLDPRVNEQFF
v_call: TRBV27; j_call: TRBJ1-1; cdr3_aa: CASRNTLGGTEAFF
v_call: TRBV20-1; j_call: TRBJ2-1; cdr3_aa: CSAREAGTSRHEQFF
v_call: TRBV6-4; j_call: TRBJ1-3; cdr3_aa: CASSEEAGSGNTIYF
v_call: TRBV4-2; j_call: TRBJ2-1; cdr3_aa: CASSPPLSWNEQFF